This T cell receptor (beta chain) was profiled in a study of cytomegalovirus exposure and HLA in healthy donors. The PCR had 60 Vbeta and 13 Jbeta primers. The protocol was immunoSEQ multiplex PCR, while the TCRdb copy is restricted to in-frame clones and leaves out a portion. The repertoire holds some 120,000 clones, with around 82% as singletons. Trimming shortened V by 3 bases and J by 10 bases, and 16 bases separated the two germline ends. CDR1 and CDR2 from the germline V gene are SGHAT and FQNNGV. This CDR3 spans 14 amino acids. The sequence derives from a man in his fifties in good health and CMV-seronegative. The gene calls are TRBV11-2 and TRBJ2-1; D is ambiguous. Sequencing was done on a sample of PBMCs. In nucleotides, the CDR3 is TGTGCCAGCAGCTTGGGCGAGACCCTTGGGGAGCAGTTCTTC. As protein: CASSLGETLGEQFF.